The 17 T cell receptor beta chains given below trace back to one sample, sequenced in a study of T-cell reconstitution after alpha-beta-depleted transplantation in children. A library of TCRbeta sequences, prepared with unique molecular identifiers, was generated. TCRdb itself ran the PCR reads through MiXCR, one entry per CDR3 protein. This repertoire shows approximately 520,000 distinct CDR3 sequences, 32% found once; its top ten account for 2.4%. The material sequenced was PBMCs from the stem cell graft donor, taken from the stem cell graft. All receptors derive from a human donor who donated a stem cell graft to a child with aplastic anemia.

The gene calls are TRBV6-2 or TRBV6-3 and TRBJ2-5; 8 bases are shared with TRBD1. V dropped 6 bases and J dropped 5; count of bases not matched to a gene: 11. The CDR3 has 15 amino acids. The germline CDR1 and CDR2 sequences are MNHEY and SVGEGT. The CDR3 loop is CASSPRTGFRETQYF. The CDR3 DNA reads TGTGCCAGCAGCCCCCGGACAGGGTTTAGGGAGACCCAGTACTTC.

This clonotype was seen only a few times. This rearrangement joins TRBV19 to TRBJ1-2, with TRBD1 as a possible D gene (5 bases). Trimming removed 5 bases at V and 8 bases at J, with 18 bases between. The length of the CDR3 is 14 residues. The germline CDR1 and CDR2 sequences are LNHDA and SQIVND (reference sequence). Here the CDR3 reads CASSPTGGNGGYTF. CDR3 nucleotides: TGTGCCAGTAGTCCCACCGGGGGGAACGGAGGCTACACCTTC.

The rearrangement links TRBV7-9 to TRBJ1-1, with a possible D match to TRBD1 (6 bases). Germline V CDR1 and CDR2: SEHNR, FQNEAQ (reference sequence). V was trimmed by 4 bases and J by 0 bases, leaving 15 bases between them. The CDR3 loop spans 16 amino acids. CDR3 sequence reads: CASSWGGARVNTEAFF. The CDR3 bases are TGTGCCAGCAGCTGGGGGGGGGCGCGGGTGAACACTGAAGCTTTCTTT.

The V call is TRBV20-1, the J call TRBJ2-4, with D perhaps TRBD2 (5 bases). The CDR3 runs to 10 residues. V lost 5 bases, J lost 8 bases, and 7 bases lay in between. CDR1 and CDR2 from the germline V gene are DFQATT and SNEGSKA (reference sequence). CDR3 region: CSAARDIQYF. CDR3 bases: TGCAGTGCTGCGCGGGACATTCAGTACTTC.

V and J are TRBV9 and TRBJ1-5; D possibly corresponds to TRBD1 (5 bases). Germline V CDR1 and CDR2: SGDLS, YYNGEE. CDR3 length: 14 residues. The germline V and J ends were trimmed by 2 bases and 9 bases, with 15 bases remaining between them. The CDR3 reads CASSVAGRSGPQHF. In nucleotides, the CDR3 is TGTGCCAGCAGCGTCGCAGGGAGGAGTGGGCCCCAGCATTTT.

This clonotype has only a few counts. CDR3 loop: CASSLMGGAYNEQFF. The CDR3 DNA is TGTGCCAGCAGCTTAATGGGCGGGGCCTACAATGAGCAGTTCTTC. The genes are TRBV7-3 and TRBJ2-1, with D tentatively TRBD2 (6 bases). The CDR3 sequence is 15 residues long. CDR1 is SGHTA and CDR2 is FQGTGA in the germline V gene. Trimming shortened V by 1 base and J by 2 bases, and 9 bases separated the two germline ends.

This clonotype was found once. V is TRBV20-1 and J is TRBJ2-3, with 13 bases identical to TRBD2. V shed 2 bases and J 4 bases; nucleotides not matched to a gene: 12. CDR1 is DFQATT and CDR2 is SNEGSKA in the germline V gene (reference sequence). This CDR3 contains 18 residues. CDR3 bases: TGCAGTGCTAGAAGGACTAGCGGGAGTTCCAACCCGCCAGATACGCAGTATTTT. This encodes CSARRTSGSSNPPDTQYF.

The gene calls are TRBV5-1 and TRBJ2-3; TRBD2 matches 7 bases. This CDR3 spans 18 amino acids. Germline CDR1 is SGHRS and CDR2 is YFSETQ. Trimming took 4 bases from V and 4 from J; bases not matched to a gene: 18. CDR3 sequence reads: CASSPRGSGLPESDTQYF. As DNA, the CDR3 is TGCGCCAGCAGCCCTCGGGGTAGCGGGTTACCCGAATCAGATACGCAGTATTTT.

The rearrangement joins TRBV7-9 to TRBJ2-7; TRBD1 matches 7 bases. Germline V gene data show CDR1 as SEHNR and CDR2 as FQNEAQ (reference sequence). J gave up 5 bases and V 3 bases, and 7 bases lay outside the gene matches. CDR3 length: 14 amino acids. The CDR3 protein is CASSFQRGLHEQYF. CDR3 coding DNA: TGTGCCAGCAGCTTCCAGAGGGGGCTCCACGAGCAGTACTTC.

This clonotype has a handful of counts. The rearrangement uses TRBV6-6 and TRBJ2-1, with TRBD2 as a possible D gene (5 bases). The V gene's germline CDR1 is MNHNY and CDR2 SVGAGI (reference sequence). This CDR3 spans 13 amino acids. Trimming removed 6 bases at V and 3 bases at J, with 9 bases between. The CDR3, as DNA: TGTGCCAGCAGGCTAGCACTCTACAATGAGCAGTTCTTC. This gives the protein CASRLALYNEQFF.

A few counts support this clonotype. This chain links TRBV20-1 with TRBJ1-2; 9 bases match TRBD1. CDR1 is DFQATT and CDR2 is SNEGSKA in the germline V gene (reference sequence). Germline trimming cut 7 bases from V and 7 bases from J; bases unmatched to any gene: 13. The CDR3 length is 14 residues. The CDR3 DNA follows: TGCAGTGTTGAGGACAGGGGCAGTTGGTTTGGCTACACCTTC. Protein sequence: CSVEDRGSWFGYTF.

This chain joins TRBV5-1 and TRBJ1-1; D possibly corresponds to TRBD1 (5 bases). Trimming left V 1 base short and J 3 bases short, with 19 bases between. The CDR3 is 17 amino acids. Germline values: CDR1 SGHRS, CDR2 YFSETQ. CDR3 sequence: CASSLSEQALMDTEAFF. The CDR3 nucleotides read TGCGCCAGCAGCTTGAGCGAACAGGCCCTAATGGACACTGAAGCTTTCTTT.

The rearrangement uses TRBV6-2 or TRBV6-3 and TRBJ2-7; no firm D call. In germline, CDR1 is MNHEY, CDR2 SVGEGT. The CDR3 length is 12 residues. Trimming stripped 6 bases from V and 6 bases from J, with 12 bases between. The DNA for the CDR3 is TGTGCCAGCAGCCGAGGTACCTCCGAGCAGTACGTC. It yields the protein CASSRGTSEQYV.

The CDR3 DNA follows: TGTGCCAGCAGCTTAATCGGCGGGACGTACGAGCAGTACGTC. Translation: CASSLIGGTYEQYV. The chain uses TRBV7-2 and TRBJ2-7, with TRBD2 as a possible D gene (6 bases). The CDR3 has 14 amino acids. Germline CDR1 is SGHTA and CDR2 is FQGNSA. V shed 2 bases and J shed 4 bases, with 12 bases lying between them.

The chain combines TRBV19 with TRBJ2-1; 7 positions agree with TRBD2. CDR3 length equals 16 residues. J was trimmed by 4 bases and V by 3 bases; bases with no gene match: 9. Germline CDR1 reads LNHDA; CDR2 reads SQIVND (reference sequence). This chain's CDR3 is CASSMAASGLYNEQFF. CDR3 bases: TGTGCCAGTAGTATGGCGGCTAGCGGCCTTTACAATGAGCAGTTCTTC.

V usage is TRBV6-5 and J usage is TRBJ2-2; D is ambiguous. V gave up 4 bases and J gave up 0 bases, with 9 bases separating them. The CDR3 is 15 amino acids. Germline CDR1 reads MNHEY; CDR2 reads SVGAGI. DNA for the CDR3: TGTGCCAGCAGTTTAGGCAGCTCGAACACCGGGGAGCTGTTTTTT. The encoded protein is CASSLGSSNTGELFF.

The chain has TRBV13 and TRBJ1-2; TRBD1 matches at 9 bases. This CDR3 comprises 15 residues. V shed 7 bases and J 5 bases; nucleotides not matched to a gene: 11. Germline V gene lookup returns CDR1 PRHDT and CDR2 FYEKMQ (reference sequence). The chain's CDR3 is CASIKKGTGLYGYTF. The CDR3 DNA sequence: TGTGCCAGCATCAAGAAGGGGACAGGGCTTTATGGCTACACCTTC.